This T cell receptor (beta chain) appears in the sequencing data of a study of response to subunit inactivated influenza vaccine. Overall study findings and caveats: T cells newly recruited by each seasonal influenza vaccination are few, the authors suggested.

A note on this clonotype: Its antigen is unknown.

Each CDR3 protein is one row after TCRdb ran MiXCR on the RT-PCR reads. This table holds about 520,000 distinct CDR3 sequences, around 25% found once. The sample in question was CD4+ T cells sorted from PBMCs, obtained less than 6 days after vaccination. The sequence was collected from a man aged 45-60 years who received an inactivated influenza vaccine.

CDR3 bases: TGTGCCAGCAGCCGAGATGTGTCTAGCGGGACTGGGGAGACCCAGTACTTC. Translation gives CASSRDVSSGTGETQYF. The chain is built from TRBV11-2 and TRBJ2-5, with 9 positions matching TRBD2. With V trimmed by 5 bases and J by 5 bases, 15 bases remained unmatched. The CDR3 is 17 amino acids. Germline V gives CDR1 SGHAT, CDR2 FQNNGV. Full variable domain (remainder filled in from reference TRBV11-2 and TRBJ2-5): EAGVAQSPRYKIIEKRQSVAFWCNPISGHATLYWYQQILGQGPKLLIQFQNNGVVDDSQLPKDRFSAERLKGVDSTLKIQPAKLEDSAVYLCASSRDVSSGTGETQYFGPGTRLLVL.